Only a few counts were recorded for the clone carrying this T cell receptor beta chain. No antigen is known for it. This CDR3 comprises 13 residues. Deletions cut 5 bases from V and 2 bases from J, with 9 bases between. The germline V gene has CDR1 SEHNR and CDR2 FQNEAQ (reference sequence). The entry originates in a study of shared clonotypes between healthy human individuals. Overall study results and limits: Collection of samples was limited to blood; tissue repertoires likely differ. Memory subsets had estimated richness that was generally smaller than that of naive subsets.

CD45RO-negative CD8 cells positively selected for CCR7 made up the naive population, which excluded terminally differentiated effector memory CD45RA+ cells. Libraries were prepared by immunoSEQ multiplex PCR; TCRdb keeps only in-frame clonotypes and omits some of them. The repertoire consists of over 2,000,000 clones, with over 85% occurring once and the leading ten covering around 1.7%. This TCR came from a man between 18 and 35 years old in good health. Some clones in this sample may be carry-over from other donors' samples. Sequenced sample: naive CD8+ T cells from PBMCs. The rearrangement uses TRBV7-9 and TRBJ1-1; D gene unclear. In nucleotides, the CDR3 is TGTGCCAGCAGCAATCTGGGCAACACTGAAGCTTTCTTT. This gives the protein CASSNLGNTEAFF.